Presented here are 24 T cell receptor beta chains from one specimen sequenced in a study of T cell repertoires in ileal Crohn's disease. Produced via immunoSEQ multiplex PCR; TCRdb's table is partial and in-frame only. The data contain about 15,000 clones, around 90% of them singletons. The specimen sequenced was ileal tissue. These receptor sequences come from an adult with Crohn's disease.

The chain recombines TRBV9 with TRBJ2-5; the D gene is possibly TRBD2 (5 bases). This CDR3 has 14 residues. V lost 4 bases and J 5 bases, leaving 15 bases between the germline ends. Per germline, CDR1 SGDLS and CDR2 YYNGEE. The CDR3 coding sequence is TGTGCCAGCAGCCCAAAAGCTAGCTGGGAGACCCAGTACTTC. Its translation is CASSPKASWETQYF.

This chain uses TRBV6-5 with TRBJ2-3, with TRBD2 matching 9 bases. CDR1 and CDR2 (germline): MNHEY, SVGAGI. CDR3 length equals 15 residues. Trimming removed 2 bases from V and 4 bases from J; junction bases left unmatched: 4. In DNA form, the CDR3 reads TGTGCCAGCAGTTACAGCGGGAGGCTTTCAGATACGCAGTATTTT. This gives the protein CASSYSGRLSDTQYF.

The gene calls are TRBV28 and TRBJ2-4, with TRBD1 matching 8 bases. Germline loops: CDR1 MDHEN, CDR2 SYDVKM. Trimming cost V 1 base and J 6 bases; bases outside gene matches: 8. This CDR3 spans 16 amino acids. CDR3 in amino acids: CASSLSPSTGGNIQYF. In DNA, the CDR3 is TGTGCCAGCAGTTTATCCCCTAGCACAGGGGGAAACATTCAGTACTTC. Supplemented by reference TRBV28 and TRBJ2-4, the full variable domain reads DVKVTQSSRYLVKRTGEKVFLECVQDMDHENMFWYRQDPGLGLRLIYFSYDVKMKEKGDIPEGYSVSREKKERFSLILESASTNQTSMYLCASSLSPSTGGNIQYFGAGTRLSVL.

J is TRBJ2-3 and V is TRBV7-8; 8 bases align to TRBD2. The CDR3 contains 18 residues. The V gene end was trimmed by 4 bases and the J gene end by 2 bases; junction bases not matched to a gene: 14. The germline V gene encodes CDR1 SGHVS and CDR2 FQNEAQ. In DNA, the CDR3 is TGTGCCAGCAGCTCCCCGGGGGGGGAGGTGGGGCACACAGATACGCAGTATTTT. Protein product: CASSSPGGEVGHTDTQYF.

Written as DNA, the CDR3 is TGTGCCACCAGGGACGCGGGAGTTCCCTACGAGCAGTACTTC. Protein sequence: CATRDAGVPYEQYF. The chain recombines TRBV15 with TRBJ2-7, with TRBD2 matching over 7 bases. The CDR3 length is 14 residues. V lost 6 bases to trimming and J lost 2 bases; unmatched junction nucleotides: 7. In germline, CDR1 is LNHNV, CDR2 YYDKDF (reference sequence).

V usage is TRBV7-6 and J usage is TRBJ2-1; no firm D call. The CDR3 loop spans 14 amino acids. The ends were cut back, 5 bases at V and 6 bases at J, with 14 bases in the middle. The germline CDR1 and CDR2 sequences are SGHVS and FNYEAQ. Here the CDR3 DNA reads TGTGCCAGCAGCCCCGTCCCCCAGTCCAATGAGCAGTTCTTC. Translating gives CASSPVPQSNEQFF.

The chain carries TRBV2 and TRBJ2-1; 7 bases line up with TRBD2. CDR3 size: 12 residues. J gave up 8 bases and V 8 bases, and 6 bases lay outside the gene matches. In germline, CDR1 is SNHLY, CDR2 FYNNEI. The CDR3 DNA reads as TGTGCCAGCGAGCGGGATGAGGATGAGCAGTTCTTC. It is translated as CASERDEDEQFF.

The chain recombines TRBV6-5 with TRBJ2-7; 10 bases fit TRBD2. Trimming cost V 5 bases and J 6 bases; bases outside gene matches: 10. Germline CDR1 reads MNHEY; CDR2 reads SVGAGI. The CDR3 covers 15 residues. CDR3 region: CASSPSAGGPTEQYF. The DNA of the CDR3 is TGTGCCAGCAGTCCATCAGCGGGAGGGCCAACCGAGCAGTACTTC.

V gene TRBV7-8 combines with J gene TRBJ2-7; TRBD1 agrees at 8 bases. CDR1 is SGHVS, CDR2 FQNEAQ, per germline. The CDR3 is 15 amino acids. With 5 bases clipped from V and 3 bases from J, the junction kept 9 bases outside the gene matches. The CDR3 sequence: CASSPRQGLSYEQYF. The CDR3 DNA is TGTGCCAGCAGCCCCCGACAGGGGTTAAGCTACGAGCAGTACTTC.

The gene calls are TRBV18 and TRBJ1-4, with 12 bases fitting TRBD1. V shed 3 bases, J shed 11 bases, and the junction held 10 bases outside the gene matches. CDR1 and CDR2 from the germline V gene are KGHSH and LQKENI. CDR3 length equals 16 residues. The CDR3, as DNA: TGTGCCAGCTCACCTGAACCGGGACAGGGGGCGAGGAAACTGTTTTTT. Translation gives CASSPEPGQGARKLFF. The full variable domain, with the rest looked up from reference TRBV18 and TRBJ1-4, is NAGVMQNPRHLVRRRGQEARLRCSPMKGHSHVYWYRQLPEEGLKFMVYLQKENIIDESGMPKERFSAEFPKEGPSILRIQQVVRGDSAAYFCASSPEPGQGARKLFFGSGTQLSVL.

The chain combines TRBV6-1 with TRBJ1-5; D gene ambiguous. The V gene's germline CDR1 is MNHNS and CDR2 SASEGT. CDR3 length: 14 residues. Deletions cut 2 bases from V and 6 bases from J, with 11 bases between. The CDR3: CASSERSVRQPQHF. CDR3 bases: TGTGCCAGCAGTGAACGGTCGGTCCGTCAGCCCCAGCATTTT.

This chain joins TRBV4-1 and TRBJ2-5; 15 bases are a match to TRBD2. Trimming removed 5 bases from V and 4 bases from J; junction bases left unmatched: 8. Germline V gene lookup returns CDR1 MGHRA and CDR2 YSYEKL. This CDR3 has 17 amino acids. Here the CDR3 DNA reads TGCGCCAGCAGCTCTCGACGGACTAGCGGGAGGGCAGAGACCCAGTACTTC. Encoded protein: CASSSRRTSGRAETQYF.

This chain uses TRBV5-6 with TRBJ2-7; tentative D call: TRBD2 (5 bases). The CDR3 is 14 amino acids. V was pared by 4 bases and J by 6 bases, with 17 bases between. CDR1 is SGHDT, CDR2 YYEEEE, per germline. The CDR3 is CASSPGGGLLEQYF. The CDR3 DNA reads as TGTGCCAGCAGCCCGGGCGGAGGTCTACTCGAGCAGTACTTC.

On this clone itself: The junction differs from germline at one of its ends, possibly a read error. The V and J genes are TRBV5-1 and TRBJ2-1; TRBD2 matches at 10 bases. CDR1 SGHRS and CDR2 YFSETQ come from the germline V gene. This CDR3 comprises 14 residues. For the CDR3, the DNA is TGCGCCAGCAGGGACTCCACCACTAGCGGGATTCTCCTCTTC. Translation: CASRDSTTSGILLF. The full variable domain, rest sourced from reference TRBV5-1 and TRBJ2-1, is KAGVTQTPRYLIKTRGQQVTLSCSPISGHRSVSWYQQTPGQGLQFLFEYFSETQRNKGNFPGRFSGRQFSNSRSEMNVSTLELGDSALYLCASRDSTTSGILLFGPGTRLTVL.

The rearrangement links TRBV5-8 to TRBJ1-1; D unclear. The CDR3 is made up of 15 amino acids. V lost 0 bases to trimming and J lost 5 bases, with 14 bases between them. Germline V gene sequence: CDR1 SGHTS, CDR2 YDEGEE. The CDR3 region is CASSLDVARGTEAFF. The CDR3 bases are TGTGCCAGCAGCTTGGACGTTGCGAGAGGGACTGAAGCTTTCTTT.

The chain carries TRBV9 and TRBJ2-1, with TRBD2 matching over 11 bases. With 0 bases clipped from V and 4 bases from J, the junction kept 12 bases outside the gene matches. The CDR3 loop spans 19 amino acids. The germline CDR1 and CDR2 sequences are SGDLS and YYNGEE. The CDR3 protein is CASSVVGLAGEMGYNEQFF. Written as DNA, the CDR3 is TGTGCCAGCAGCGTAGTTGGACTAGCGGGTGAAATGGGTTACAATGAGCAGTTCTTC.

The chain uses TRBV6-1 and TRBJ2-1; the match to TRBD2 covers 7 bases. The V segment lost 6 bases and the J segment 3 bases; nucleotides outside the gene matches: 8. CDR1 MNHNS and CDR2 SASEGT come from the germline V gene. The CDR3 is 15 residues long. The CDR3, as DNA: TGTGCCAGCAGACCCGGAGGGAGGGGCTACAATGAGCAGTTCTTC. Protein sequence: CASRPGGRGYNEQFF.

The CDR3 DNA sequence: TGTGCCAGCAGTGAACCTGATGAAAAACTGTTTTTT. Protein: CASSEPDEKLFF. The rearrangement links TRBV2 to TRBJ1-4; no reliable D call. Germline values: CDR1 SNHLY, CDR2 FYNNEI. This CDR3 region has 12 residues. V was pared by 2 bases and J by 6 bases, with 4 bases between.

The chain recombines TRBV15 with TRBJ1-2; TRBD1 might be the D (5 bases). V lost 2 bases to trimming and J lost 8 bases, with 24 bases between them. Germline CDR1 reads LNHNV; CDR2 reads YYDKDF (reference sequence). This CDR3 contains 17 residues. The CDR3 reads CATSRKMAGPVSRGYTF. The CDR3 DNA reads TGTGCCACCAGCAGAAAGATGGCAGGGCCCGTCTCGAGGGGCTACACCTTC.

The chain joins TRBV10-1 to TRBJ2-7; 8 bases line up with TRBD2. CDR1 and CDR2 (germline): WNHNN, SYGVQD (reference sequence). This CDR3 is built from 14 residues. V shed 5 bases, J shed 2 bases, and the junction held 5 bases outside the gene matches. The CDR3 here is CASSPGLGAYEQYF. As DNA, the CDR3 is TGCGCCAGCAGTCCGGGACTAGGGGCCTACGAGCAGTACTTC.

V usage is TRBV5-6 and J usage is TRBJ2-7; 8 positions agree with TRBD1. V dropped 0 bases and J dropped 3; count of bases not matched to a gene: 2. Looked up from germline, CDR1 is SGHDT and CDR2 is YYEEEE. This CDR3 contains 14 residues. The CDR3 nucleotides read TGTGCCAGCAGCTTGGTCGGACAGGGCTACGAGCAGTACTTC. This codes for CASSLVGQGYEQYF.

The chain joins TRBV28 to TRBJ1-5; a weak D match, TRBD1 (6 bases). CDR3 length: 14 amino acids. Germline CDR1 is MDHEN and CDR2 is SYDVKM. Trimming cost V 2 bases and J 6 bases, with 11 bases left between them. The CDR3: CASSLEQGSQPQHF. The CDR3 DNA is TGTGCCAGCAGTTTAGAACAGGGATCTCAGCCCCAGCATTTT.

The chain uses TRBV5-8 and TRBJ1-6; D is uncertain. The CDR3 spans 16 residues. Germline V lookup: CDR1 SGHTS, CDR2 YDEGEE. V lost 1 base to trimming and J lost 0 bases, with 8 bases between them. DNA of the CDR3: TGTGCCAGCAGCTTGAGAAGTAGCTCCTATAATTCACCCCTCCACTTT. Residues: CASSLRSSSYNSPLHF.

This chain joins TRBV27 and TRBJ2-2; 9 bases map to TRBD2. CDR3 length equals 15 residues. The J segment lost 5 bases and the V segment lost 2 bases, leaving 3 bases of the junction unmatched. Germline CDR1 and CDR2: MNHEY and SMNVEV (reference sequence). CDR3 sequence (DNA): TGTGCCAGCAGTTTAGCGGGAGGGGTTACCGGGGAGCTGTTTTTT. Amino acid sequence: CASSLAGGVTGELFF.